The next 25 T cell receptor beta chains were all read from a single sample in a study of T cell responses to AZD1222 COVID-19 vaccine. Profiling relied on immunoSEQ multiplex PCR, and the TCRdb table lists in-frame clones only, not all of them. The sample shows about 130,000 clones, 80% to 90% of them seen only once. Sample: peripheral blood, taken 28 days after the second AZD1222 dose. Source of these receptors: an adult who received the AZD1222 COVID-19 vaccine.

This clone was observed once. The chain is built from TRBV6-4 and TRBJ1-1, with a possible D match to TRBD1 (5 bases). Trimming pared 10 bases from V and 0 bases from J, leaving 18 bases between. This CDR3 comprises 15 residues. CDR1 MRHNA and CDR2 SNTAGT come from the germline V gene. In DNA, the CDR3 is TGTGCCATACCTAGAGAGGGGCACATGAACACTGAAGCTTTCTTT. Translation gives CAIPREGHMNTEAFF.

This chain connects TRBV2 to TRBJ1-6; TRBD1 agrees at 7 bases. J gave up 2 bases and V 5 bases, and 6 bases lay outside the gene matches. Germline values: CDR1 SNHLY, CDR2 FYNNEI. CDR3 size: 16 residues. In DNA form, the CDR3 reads TGTGCCAGCAGTTTACAGGGGAGCACCTATAATTCACCCCTCCACTTT. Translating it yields CASSLQGSTYNSPLHF.

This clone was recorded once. Written as DNA, the CDR3 is TGCGCCAGCAGTGAGTCAATGGGAGACACCATATATTTT. Its protein is CASSESMGDTIYF. The chain uses TRBV10-1 and TRBJ1-3; D is ambiguous. Trimming shortened V by 0 bases and J by 8 bases, and 8 bases separated the two germline ends. Germline V lookup: CDR1 WNHNN, CDR2 SYGVQD (reference sequence). The CDR3 runs to 13 residues.

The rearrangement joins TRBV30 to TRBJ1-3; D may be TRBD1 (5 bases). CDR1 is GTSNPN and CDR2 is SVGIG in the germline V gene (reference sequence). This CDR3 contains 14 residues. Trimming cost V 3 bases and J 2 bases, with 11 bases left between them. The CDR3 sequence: CAWSAGLAGNTIYF. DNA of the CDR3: TGTGCCTGGAGCGCAGGGCTTGCTGGAAACACCATATATTTT.

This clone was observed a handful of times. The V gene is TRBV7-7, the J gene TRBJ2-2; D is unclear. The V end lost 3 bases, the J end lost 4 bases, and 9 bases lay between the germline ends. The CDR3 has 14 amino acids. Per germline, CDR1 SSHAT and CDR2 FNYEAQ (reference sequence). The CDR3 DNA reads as TGTGCCAGCAGCTTGGCCTCGGTCACCGGGGAGCTGTTTTTT. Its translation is CASSLASVTGELFF.

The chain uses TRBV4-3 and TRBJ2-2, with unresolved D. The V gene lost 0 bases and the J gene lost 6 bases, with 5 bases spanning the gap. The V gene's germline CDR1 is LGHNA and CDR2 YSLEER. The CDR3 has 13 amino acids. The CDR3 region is CASSQEVAGELFF. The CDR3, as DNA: TGCGCCAGCAGCCAAGAGGTCGCCGGGGAGCTGTTTTTT.

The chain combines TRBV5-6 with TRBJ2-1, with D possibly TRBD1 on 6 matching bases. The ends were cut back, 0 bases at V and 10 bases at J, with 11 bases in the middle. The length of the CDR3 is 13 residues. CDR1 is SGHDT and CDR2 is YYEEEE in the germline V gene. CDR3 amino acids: CASSLVVQGEQFF. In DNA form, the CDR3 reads TGTGCCAGCAGCTTGGTCGTCCAGGGGGAGCAGTTCTTC.

The CDR3 DNA follows: TGTGCCAGTAGTCCCGGCGTAGGCGGCGGTAGCAATCAGCCCCAGCATTTT. It encodes CASSPGVGGGSNQPQHF. V is TRBV19 and J is TRBJ1-5; D is undetermined. This CDR3 has 17 residues. In germline, CDR1 is LNHDA, CDR2 SQIVND (reference sequence). The ends were cut back, 5 bases at V and 0 bases at J, with 17 bases in the middle.

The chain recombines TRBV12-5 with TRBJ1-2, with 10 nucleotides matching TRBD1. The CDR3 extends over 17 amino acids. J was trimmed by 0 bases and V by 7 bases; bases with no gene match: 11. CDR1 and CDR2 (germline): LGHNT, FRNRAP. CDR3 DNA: TGTGCTAGTGCCCGGGGGACAGGGGTCGGAGCTAACTATGGCTACACCTTC. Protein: CASARGTGVGANYGYTF. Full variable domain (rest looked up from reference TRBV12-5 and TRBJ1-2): DARVTQTPRHKVTEMGQEVTMRCQPILGHNTVFWYRQTMMQGLELLAYFRNRAPLDDSGMPKDRFSAEMPDATLATLKIQPSEPRDSAVYFCASARGTGVGANYGYTFGSGTRLTVV.

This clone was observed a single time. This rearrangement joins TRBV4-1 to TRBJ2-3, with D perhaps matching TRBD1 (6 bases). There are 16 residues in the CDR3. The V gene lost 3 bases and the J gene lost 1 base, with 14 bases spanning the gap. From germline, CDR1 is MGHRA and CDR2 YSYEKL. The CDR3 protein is CASSQYMTGGTDTQYF. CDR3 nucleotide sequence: TGCGCCAGCAGCCAGTATATGACAGGAGGCACAGATACGCAGTATTTT.

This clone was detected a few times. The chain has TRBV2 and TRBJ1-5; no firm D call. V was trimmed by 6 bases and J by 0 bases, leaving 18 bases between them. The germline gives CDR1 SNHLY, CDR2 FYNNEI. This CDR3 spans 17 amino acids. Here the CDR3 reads CASRVTTDSYSNQPQHF. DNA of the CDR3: TGTGCCAGCAGAGTAACGACGGACTCCTATAGCAATCAGCCCCAGCATTTT. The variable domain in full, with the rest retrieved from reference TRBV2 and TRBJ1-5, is EPEVTQTPSHQVTQMGQEVILRCVPISNHLYFYWYRQILGQKVEFLVSFYNNEISEKSEIFDDQFSVERPDGSNFTLKIRSTKLEDSAMYFCASRVTTDSYSNQPQHFGDGTRLSIL.

The CDR3 protein is CASSTGTTNTGELFF. DNA for the CDR3: TGTGCCAGCTCCACCGGGACGACGAACACCGGGGAGCTGTTTTTT. The chain has TRBV18 and TRBJ2-2, with D perhaps assigned TRBD1 or TRBD2 (5 bases each). Germline V lookup: CDR1 KGHSH, CDR2 LQKENI. With 6 bases removed from V and 0 bases from J, the gap between germline ends came to 11 bases. The CDR3 totals 15 residues.

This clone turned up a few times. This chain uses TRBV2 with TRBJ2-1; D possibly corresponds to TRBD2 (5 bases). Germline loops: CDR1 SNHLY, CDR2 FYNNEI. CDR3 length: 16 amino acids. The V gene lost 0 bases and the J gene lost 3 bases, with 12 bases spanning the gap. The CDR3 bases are TGTGCCAGCAGTGAAGCGCCCAGCGGTAACTACAATGAGCAGTTCTTC. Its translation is CASSEAPSGNYNEQFF.

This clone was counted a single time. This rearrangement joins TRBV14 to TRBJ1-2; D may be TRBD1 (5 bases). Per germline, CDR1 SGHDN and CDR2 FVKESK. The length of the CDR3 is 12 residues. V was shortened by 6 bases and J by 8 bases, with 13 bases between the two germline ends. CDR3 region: CASSLSSGGYTF. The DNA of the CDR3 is TGTGCCAGCAGTCTTTCGTCAGGGGGCTACACCTTC.

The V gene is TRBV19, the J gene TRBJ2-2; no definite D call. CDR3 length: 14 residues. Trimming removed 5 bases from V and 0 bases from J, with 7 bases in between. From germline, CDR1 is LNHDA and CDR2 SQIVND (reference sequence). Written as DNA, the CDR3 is TGTGCCAGTAGTGAAATAACGAACACCGGGGAGCTGTTTTTT. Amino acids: CASSEITNTGELFF.

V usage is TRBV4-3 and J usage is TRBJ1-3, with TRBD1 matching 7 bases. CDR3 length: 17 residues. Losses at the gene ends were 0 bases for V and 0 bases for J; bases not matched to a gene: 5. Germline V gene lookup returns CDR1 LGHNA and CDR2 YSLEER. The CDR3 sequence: CASSQDSRGSSGNTIYF. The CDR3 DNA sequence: TGCGCCAGCAGCCAAGACTCCAGGGGGAGCTCTGGAAACACCATATATTTT.

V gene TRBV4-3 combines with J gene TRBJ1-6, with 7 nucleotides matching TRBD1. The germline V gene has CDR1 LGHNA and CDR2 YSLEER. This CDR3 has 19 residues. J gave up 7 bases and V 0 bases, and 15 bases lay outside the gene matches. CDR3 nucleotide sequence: TGCGCCAGCAGCCAAGATTCGATCTCAAGGGGGCTGGGAAATTCACCCCTCCACTTT. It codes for CASSQDSISRGLGNSPLHF.

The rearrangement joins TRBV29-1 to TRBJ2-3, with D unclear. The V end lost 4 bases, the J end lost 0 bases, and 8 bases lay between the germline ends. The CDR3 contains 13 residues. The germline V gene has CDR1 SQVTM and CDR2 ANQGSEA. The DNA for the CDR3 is TGCAGCGTTGTAAGCACTAGCACAGATACGCAGTATTTT. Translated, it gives CSVVSTSTDTQYF.

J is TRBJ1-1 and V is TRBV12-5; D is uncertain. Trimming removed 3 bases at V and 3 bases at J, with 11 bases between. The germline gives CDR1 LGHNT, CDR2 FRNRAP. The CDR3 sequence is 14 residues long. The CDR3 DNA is TGTGCTAGTGGTTTACGAGGTGAACACACTGAAGCTTTCTTT. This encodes CASGLRGEHTEAFF.

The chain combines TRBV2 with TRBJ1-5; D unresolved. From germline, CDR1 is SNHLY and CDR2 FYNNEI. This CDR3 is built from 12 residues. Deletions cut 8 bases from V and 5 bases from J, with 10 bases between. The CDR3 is CASRTEDQPQHF. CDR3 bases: TGTGCCAGCCGGACTGAGGATCAGCCCCAGCATTTT.

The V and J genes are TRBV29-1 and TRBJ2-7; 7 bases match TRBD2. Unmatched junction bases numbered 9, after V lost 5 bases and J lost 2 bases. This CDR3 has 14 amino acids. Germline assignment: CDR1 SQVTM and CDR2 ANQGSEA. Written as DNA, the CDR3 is TGCAGCGTTTTTTCCGGCAGCGGGACCTACGAGCAGTACTTC. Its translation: CSVFSGSGTYEQYF.

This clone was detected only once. Here the CDR3 reads CASSQAFQTGAYEQYF. CDR3 nucleotides: TGCGCCAGCAGCCAAGCATTTCAGACAGGGGCCTACGAGCAGTACTTC. The rearrangement uses TRBV4-1 and TRBJ2-7; the match to TRBD1 covers 8 bases. Trimming cost V 1 base and J 2 bases; bases outside gene matches: 7. Per germline, CDR1 MGHRA and CDR2 YSYEKL. The CDR3 totals 16 residues.

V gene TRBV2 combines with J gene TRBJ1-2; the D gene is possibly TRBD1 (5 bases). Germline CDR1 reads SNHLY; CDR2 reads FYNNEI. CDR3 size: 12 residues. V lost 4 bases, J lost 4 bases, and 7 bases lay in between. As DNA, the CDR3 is TGTGCCAGCAGTGGACAGAGCTATGGCTACACCTTC. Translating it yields CASSGQSYGYTF.

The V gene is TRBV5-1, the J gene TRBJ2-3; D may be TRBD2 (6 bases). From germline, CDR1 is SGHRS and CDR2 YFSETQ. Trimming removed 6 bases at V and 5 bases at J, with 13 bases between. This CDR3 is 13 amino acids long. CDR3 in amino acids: CASIPSGEDTQYF. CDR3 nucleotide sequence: TGCGCCAGCATCCCCTCGGGGGAAGATACGCAGTATTTT.

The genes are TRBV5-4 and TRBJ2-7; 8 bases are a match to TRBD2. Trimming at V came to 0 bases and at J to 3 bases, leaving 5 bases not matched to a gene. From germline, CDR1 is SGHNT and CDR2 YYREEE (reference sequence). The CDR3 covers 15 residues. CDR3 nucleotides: TGTGCCAGCAGCTTGGGGGAACTAGCGGACTACGAGCAGTACTTC. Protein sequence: CASSLGELADYEQYF.